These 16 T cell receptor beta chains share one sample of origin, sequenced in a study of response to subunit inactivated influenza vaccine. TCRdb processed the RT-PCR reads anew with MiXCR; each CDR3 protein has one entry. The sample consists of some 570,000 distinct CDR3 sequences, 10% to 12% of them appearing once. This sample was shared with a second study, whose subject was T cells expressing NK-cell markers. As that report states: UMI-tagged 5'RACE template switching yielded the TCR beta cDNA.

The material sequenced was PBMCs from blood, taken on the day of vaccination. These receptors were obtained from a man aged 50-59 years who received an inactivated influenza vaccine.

The CDR3 DNA reads TGTGCCAGCAGCTTAGACCGGACAGGGCGGAACGAGCAGTACTTC. As protein: CASSLDRTGRNEQYF. The chain carries TRBV11-2 and TRBJ2-7; 8 nucleotides align to TRBD1. This CDR3 has 15 residues. V gave up 0 bases and J gave up 5 bases; unmatched junction bases: 6. Germline V gene data show CDR1 as SGHAT and CDR2 as FQNNGV.

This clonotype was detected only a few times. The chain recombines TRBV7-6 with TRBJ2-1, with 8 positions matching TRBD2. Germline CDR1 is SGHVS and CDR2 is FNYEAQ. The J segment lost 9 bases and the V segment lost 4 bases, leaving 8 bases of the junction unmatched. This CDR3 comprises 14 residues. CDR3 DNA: TGTGCCAGCAGCTCCGGGACTAGAAAGGCTGAGCAGTTCTTC. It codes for CASSSGTRKAEQFF.

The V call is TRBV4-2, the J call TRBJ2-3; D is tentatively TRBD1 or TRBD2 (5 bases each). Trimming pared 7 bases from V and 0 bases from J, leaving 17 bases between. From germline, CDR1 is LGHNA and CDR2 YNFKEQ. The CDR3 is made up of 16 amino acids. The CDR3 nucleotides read TGTGCCAGCAACGGGGCTCGGGGAAGTAGCACAGATACGCAGTATTTT. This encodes CASNGARGSSTDTQYF.

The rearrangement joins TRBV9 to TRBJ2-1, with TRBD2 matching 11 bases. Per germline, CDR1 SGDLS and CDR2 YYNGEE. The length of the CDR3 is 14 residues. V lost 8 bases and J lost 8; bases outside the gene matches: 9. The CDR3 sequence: CASQIGLAGYEQFF. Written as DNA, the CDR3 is TGTGCCAGTCAGATCGGACTAGCGGGTTATGAGCAGTTCTTC.

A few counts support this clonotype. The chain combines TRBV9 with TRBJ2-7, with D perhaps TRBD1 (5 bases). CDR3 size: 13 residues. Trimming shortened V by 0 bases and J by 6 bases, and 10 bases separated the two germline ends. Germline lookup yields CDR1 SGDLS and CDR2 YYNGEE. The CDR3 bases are TGTGCCAGCAGCGTAGTAAGGGGTTGCGAGCAGTACTTC. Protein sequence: CASSVVRGCEQYF. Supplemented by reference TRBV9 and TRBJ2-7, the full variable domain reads DSGVTQTPKHLITATGQRVTLRCSPRSGDLSVYWYQQSLDQGLQFLIQYYNGEERAKGNILERFSAQQFPDLHSELNLSSLELGDSALYFCASSVVRGCEQYFGPGTRLTVT.

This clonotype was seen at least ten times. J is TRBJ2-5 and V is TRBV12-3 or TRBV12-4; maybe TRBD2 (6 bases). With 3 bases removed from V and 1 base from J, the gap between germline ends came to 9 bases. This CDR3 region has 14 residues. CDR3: CASSLSSGQETQYF. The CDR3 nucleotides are TGTGCCAGCAGTTTGAGTAGCGGCCAAGAGACCCAGTACTTC.

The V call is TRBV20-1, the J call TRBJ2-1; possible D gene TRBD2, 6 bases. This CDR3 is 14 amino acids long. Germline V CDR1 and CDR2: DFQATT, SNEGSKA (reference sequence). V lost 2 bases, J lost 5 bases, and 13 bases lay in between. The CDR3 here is CSARPWEVDNEQFF. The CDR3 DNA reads TGCAGTGCTAGACCTTGGGAGGTAGACAATGAGCAGTTCTTC.

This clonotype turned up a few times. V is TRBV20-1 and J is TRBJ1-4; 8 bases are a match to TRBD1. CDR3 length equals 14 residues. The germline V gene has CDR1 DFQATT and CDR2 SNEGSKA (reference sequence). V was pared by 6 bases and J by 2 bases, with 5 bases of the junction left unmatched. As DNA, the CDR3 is TGCAGTGCGTCAGGGGGCAGGACTAATGAAAAACTGTTTTTT. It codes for CSASGGRTNEKLFF.

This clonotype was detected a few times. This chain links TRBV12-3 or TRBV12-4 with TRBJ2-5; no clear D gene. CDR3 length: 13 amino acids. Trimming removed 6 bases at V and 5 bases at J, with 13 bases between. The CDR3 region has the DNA TGTGCCAGCAGGACTCGGAATGGTGAGACCCAGTACTTC. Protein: CASRTRNGETQYF.

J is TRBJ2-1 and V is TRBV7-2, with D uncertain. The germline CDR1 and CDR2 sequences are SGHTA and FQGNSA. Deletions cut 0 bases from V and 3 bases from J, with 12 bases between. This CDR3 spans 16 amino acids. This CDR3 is CASSLATAPVYNEQFF. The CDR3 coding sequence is TGTGCCAGCAGCTTAGCCACTGCCCCTGTCTACAATGAGCAGTTCTTC.

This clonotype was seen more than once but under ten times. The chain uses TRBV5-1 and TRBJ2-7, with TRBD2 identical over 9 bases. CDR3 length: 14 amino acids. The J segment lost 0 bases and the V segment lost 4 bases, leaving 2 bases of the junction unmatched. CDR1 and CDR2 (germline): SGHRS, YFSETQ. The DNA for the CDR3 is TGCGCCAGCAGCGTTAGCGGGGGCTCCTACGAGCAGTACTTC. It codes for CASSVSGGSYEQYF.

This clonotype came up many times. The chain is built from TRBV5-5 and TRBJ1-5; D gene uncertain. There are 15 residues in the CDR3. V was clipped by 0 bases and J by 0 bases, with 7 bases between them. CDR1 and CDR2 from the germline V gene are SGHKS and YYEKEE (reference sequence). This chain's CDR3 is CASSLEAYSNQPQHF. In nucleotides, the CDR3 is TGTGCCAGCAGCTTGGAAGCTTATAGCAATCAGCCCCAGCATTTT. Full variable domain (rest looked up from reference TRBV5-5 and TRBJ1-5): DAGVTQSPTHLIKTRGQQVTLRCSPISGHKSVSWYQQVLGQGPQFIFQYYEKEERGRGNFPDRFSARQFPNYSSELNVNALLLGDSALYLCASSLEAYSNQPQHFGDGTRLSIL.

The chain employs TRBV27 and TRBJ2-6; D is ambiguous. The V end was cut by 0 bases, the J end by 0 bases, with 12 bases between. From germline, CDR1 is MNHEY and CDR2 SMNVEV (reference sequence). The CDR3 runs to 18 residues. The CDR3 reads CASSLSRAGYSGANVLTF. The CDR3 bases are TGTGCCAGCAGTTTATCTCGCGCAGGTTACTCTGGGGCCAACGTCCTGACTTTC. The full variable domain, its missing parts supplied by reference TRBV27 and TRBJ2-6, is EAQVTQNPRYLITVTGKKLTVTCSQNMNHEYMSWYRQDPGLGLRQIYYSMNVEVTDKGDVPEGYKVSRKEKRNFPLILESPSPNQTSLYFCASSLSRAGYSGANVLTFGAGSRLTVL.

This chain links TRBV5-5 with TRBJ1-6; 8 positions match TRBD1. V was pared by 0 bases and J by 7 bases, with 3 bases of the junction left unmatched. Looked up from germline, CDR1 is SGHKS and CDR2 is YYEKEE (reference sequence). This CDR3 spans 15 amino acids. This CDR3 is CASSLVGTGNSPLHF. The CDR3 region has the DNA TGTGCCAGCAGCTTGGTAGGGACAGGCAATTCACCCCTCCACTTT.

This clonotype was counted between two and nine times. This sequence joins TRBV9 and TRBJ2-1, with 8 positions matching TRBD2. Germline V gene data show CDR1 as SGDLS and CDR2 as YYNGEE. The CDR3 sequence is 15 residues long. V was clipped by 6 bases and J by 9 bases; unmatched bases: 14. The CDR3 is CASTALAGGGGEQFF. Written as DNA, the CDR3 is TGTGCCAGCACTGCCTTGGCGGGAGGCGGTGGTGAGCAGTTCTTC.

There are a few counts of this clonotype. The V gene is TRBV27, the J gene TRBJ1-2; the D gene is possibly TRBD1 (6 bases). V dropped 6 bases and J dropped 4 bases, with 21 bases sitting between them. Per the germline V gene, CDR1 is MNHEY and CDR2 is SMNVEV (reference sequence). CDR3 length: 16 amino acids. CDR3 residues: CASSGTTGVDSYGYTF. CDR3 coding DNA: TGTGCCAGCAGCGGAACGACAGGTGTTGACTCCTATGGCTACACCTTC.